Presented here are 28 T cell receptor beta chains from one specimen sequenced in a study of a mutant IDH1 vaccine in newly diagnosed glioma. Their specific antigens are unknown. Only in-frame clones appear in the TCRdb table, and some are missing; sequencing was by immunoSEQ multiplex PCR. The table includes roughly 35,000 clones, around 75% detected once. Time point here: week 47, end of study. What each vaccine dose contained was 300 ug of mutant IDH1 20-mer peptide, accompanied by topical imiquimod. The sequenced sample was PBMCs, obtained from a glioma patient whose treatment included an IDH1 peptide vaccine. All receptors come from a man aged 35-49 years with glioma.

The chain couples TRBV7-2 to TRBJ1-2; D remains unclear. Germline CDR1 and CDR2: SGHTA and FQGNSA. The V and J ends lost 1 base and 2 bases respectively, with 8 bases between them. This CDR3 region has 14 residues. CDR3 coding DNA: TGTGCCAGCAGCTTAGGACCGGCAAACTATGGCTACACCTTC. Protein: CASSLGPANYGYTF.

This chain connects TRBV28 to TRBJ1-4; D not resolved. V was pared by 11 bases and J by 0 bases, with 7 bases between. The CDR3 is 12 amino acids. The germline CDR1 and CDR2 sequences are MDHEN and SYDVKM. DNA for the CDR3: TGTGCCTACAGCGCAACTAATGAAAAACTGTTTTTT. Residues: CAYSATNEKLFF.

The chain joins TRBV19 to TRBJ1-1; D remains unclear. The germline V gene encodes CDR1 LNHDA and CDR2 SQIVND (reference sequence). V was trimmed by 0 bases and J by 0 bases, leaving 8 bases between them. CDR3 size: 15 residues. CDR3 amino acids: CASSIDPGMNTEAFF. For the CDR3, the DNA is TGTGCCAGTAGTATAGATCCAGGCATGAACACTGAAGCTTTCTTT.

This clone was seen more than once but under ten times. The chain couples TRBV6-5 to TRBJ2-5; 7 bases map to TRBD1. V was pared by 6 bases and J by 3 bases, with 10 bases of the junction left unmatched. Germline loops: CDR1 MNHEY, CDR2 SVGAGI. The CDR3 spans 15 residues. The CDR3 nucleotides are TGTGCCAGCAGGGGTCCGGGACAGCAAAAAGAGACCCAGTACTTC. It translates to CASRGPGQQKETQYF.

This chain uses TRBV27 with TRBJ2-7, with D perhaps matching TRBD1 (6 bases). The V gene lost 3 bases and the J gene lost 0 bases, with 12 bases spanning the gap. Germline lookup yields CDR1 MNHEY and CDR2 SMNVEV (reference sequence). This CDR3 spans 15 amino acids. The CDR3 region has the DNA TGTGCCAGCAGTTTTACCGGGACAAACTCCTACGAGCAGTACTTC. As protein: CASSFTGTNSYEQYF.

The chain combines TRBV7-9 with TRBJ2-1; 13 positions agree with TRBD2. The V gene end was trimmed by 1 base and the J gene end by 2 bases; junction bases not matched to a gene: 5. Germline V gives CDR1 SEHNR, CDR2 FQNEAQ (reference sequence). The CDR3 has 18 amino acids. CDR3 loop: CASSLGTSGSSTYNEQFF. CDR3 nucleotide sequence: TGTGCCAGCAGCTTAGGGACTAGCGGGAGTAGTACCTACAATGAGCAGTTCTTC. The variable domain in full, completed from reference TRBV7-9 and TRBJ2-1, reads DTGVSQNPRHKITKRGQNVTFRCDPISEHNRLYWYRQTLGQGPEFLTYFQNEAQLEKSRLLSDRFSAERPKGSFSTLEIQRTEQGDSAMYLCASSLGTSGSSTYNEQFFGPGTRLTVL.

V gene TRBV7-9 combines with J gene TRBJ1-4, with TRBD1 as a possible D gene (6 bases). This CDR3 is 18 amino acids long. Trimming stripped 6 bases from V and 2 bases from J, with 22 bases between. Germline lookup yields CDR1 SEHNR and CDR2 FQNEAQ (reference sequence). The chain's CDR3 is CASSTYRDTIGTNEKLFF. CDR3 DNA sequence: TGTGCCAGCAGTACTTACCGGGACACCATCGGGACTAATGAAAAACTGTTTTTT. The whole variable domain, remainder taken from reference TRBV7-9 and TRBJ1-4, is DTGVSQNPRHKITKRGQNVTFRCDPISEHNRLYWYRQTLGQGPEFLTYFQNEAQLEKSRLLSDRFSAERPKGSFSTLEIQRTEQGDSAMYLCASSTYRDTIGTNEKLFFGSGTQLSVL.

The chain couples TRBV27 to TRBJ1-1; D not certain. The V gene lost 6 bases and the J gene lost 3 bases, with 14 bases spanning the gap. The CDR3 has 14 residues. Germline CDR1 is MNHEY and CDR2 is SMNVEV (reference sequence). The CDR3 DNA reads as TGTGCCAGCAGACCCGCCTATCAGGACACTGAAGCTTTCTTT. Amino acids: CASRPAYQDTEAFF.

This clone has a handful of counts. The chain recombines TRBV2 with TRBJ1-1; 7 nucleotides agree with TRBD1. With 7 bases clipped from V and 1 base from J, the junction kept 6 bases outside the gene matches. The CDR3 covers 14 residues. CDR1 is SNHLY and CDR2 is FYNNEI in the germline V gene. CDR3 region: CASTDRAQNTEAFF. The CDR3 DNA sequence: TGTGCCAGCACCGACAGGGCCCAGAACACTGAAGCTTTCTTT.

The CDR3 spells CASSETQRETQYF. CDR3 bases: TGTGCCAGCAGTGAAACGCAGCGAGAGACCCAGTACTTC. This sequence joins TRBV6-1 and TRBJ2-5; D not certain. In germline, CDR1 is MNHNS, CDR2 SASEGT. V lost 2 bases to trimming and J lost 4 bases, with 8 bases between them. This CDR3 spans 13 amino acids.

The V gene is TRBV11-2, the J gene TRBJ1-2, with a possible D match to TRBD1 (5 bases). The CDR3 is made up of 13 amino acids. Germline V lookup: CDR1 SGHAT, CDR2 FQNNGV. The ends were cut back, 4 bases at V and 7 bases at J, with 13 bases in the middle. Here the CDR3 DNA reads TGTGCCAGCAGCTCGCTGAGGGACGCTGGCTACACCTTC. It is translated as CASSSLRDAGYTF.

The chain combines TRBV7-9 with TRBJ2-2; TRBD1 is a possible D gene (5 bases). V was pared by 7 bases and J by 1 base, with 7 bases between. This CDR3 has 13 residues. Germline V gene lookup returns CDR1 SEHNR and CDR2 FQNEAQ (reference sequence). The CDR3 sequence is CASTDRNTGELFF. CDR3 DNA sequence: TGTGCCAGCACCGACAGGAACACCGGGGAGCTGTTTTTT.

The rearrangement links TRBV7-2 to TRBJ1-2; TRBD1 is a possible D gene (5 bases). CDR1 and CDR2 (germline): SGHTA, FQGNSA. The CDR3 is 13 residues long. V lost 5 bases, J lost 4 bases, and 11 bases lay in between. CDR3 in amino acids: CASSLAGGYGYTF. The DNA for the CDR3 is TGTGCCAGCAGCCTCGCCGGGGGCTATGGCTACACCTTC.

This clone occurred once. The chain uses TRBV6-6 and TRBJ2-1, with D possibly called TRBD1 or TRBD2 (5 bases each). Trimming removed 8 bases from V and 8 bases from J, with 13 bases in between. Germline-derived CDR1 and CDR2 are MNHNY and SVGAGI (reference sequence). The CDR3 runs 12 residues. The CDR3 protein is CASGRGADEQFF. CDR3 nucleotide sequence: TGTGCCAGCGGTAGAGGGGCGGATGAGCAGTTCTTC.

This chain's CDR3 is CASSFLDSTGELFF. In nucleotides, the CDR3 is TGTGCCAGCAGTTTCCTAGATTCCACCGGGGAGCTGTTTTTT. The genes are TRBV28 and TRBJ2-2; D gene unclear. V was clipped by 3 bases and J by 4 bases, with 9 bases between them. Germline lookup yields CDR1 MDHEN and CDR2 SYDVKM. The CDR3 runs to 14 residues.

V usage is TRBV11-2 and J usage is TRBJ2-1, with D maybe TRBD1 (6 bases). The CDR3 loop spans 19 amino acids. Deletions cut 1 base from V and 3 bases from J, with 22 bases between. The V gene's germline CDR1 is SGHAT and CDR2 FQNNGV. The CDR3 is CASSLGSTGAWGLYNEQFF. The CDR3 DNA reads TGTGCCAGCAGCTTAGGTTCGACTGGGGCGTGGGGGCTCTACAATGAGCAGTTCTTC.

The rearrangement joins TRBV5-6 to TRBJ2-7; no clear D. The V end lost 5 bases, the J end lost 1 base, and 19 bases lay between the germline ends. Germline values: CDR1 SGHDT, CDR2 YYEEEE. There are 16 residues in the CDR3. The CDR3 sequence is CASRQSYPYASYEQYF. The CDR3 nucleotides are TGTGCCAGCAGACAATCATACCCTTACGCTTCCTACGAGCAGTACTTC.

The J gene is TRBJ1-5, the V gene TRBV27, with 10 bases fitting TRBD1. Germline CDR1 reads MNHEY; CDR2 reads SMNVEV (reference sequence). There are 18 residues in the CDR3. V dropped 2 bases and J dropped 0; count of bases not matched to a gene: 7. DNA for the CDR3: TGTGCCAGCAGTTTAACCCAGACAGGGGGCCGTAGCAATCAGCCCCAGCATTTT. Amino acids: CASSLTQTGGRSNQPQHF.

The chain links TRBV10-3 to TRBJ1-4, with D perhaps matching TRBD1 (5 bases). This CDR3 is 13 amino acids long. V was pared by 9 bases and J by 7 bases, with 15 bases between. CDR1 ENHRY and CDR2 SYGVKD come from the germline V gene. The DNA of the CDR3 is TGTGCCATGCAGGGTTCTCTCTCTGAAAAACTGTTTTTT. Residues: CAMQGSLSEKLFF.

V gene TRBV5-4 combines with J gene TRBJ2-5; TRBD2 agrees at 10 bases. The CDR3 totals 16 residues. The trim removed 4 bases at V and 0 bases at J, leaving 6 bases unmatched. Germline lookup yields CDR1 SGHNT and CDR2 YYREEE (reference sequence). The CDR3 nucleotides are TGTGCCAGCAGCCAACGGGGACTAGCGTACCAAGAGACCCAGTACTTC. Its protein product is CASSQRGLAYQETQYF.

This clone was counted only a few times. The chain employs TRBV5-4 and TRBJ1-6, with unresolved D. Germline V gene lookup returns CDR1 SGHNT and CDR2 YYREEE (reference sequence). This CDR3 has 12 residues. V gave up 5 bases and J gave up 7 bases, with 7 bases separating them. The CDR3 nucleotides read TGTGCCAGCAGAACTCAAAATTCACCCCTCCACTTT. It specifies CASRTQNSPLHF.

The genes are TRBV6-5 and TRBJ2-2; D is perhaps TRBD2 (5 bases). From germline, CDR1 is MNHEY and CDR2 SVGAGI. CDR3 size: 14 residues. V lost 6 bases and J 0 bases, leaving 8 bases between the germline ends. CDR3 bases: TGTGCCAGCAGCGCCGGGACGAACACCGGGGAGCTGTTTTTT. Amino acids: CASSAGTNTGELFF.

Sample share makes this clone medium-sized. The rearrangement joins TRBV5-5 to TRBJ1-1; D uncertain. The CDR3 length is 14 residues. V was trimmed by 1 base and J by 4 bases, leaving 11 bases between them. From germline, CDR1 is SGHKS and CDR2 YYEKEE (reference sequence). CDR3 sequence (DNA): TGTGCCAGCAGCTTGCCCGGGTATGGCACTGAAGCTTTCTTT. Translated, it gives CASSLPGYGTEAFF.

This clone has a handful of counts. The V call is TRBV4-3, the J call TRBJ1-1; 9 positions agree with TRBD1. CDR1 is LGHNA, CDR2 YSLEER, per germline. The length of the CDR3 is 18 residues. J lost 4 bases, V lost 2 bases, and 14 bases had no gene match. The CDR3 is CASSQSTGTGRKGTEAFF. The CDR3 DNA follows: TGCGCCAGCAGCCAATCTACCGGGACAGGGAGGAAAGGCACTGAAGCTTTCTTT.

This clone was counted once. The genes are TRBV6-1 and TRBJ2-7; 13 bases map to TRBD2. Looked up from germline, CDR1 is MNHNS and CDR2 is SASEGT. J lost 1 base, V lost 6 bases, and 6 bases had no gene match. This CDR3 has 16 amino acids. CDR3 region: CASRERLAGGSYEQYV. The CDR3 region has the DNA TGTGCCAGCAGAGAAAGACTAGCGGGAGGTTCCTACGAGCAGTACGTC.

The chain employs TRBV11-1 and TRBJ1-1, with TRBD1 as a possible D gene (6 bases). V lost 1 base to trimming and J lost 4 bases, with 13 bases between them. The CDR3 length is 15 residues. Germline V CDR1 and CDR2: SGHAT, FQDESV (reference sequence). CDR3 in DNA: TGTGCCAGCAGCTTAGATCAGGGGTCTAGCACTGAAGCTTTCTTT. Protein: CASSLDQGSSTEAFF.

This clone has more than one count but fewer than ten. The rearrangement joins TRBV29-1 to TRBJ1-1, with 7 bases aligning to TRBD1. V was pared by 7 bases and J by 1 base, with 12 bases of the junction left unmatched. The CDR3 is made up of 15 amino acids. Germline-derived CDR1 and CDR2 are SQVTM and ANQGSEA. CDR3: CSGHPTGQRNTEAFF. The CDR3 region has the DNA TGCAGCGGACATCCTACGGGACAGAGGAACACTGAAGCTTTCTTT.

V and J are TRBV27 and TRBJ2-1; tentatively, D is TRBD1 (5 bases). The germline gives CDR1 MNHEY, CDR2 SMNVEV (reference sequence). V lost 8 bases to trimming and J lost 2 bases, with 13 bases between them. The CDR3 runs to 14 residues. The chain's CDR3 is CASRRQHTYNEQFF. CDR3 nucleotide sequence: TGTGCCAGCCGCAGACAGCATACCTACAATGAGCAGTTCTTC.